The clone carrying this TCR beta chain turned up a few times. This specimen comes from a study of T-cell memory formation after mild COVID-19. One entry per CDR3 protein results from TCRdb running MiXCR on the 5' RACE reads. The sample contains some 300,000 distinct CDR3 sequences, 20% to 25% of which appear only once. In germline, CDR1 is GTSNPN, CDR2 SVGIG (reference sequence). Trimming left V 3 bases short and J 4 bases short, with 12 bases between. The CDR3 sequence is 13 residues long. The rearrangement links TRBV30 to TRBJ1-1; TRBD1 is a possible D gene (5 bases). The material sequenced was PBMCs or a T cell subset sorted from them (not recorded which). The TCR comes from a young man who had mild COVID-19 (a few samples of this study predate the infection). Cell type and time point are not known. The CDR3 region is CAWRGGVGTEAFF. CDR3 DNA: TGTGCCTGGAGAGGAGGGGTCGGCACTGAAGCTTTCTTT.